These T cell receptor beta chains were read from a single sample in a study of post-analysis software for immune sequencing data. TCRdb re-derived calls from the PCR reads in MiXCR, one entry per CDR3 protein. Of about 540,000 distinct CDR3 sequences in the sample, roughly 34% were seen once. The sample comprised blood. These receptors were collected from a girl aged 2 to 17 with multiple sclerosis. The CDR3 runs from the conserved cysteine through the conserved F or W. A D gene is named only where the DNA matches it firmly. Some rows mark clone size as missing; the rest say once, few, many or name a class of expanded clone.

CDR3 DNA: TGTGCCGGCTCAGCACAGGGGGAACGTACGGAGCAGTACTTC; CDR3 protein: CAGSAQGERTEQYF; D gene: TRBD1; clone size: NA; J gene: TRBJ2-5; V gene: TRBV18
CDR3 DNA: TGTGCCAGCACCAGACTGGGGGGGGCCAGTCTAACAGATACACAGTATTTT; CDR3 protein: CASTRLGGASLTDTQYF; D gene: NA; clone size: NA; J gene: TRBJ2-3; V gene: TRBV6-1
CDR3 DNA: TGCGCCAGCAGCTCCCGGGACTACTCCTACAATGAGCAGTTCTTC; CDR3 protein: CASSSRDYSYNEQFF; D gene: TRBD2; clone size: few; J gene: TRBJ2-1; V gene: TRBV4-1
CDR3 DNA: TGCAGTGCTAGAGATATCACACGAGCGAACACTGAAGCTTTCTTT; CDR3 protein: CSARDITRANTEAFF; D gene: NA; clone size: NA; J gene: TRBJ1-1; V gene: TRBV20-1
CDR3 DNA: TGCAGTGCTATGCCTAGTGTCAACGGCGTCGATGGGCAGTTCTTC; CDR3 protein: CSAMPSVNGVDGQFF; D gene: NA; clone size: NA; J gene: TRBJ2-1; V gene: TRBV20-1
CDR3 DNA: TGCAGTGCTAGCGTAGGTTCCGACTATGGCTACACCTTC; CDR3 protein: CSASVGSDYGYTF; D gene: NA; clone size: few; J gene: TRBJ1-2; V gene: TRBV20-1
CDR3 DNA: TGCAGTGCTAGTGTGGCTAGCGGGGCTAACAATGAGCAGTACTTC; CDR3 protein: CSASVASGANNEQYF; D gene: TRBD2; clone size: NA; J gene: TRBJ2-7; V gene: TRBV20-1
CDR3 DNA: TGTGCCAGCAGCGTAGACCTACAGGGGAGGGATGGCTACACCTTC; CDR3 protein: CASSVDLQGRDGYTF; D gene: TRBD1; clone size: NA; J gene: TRBJ1-2; V gene: TRBV9
CDR3 DNA: TGTGCCAGCAGCTTCGACTCTAGACGGGGACAAGAGACCCAGTACTTC; CDR3 protein: CASSFDSRRGQETQYF; D gene: NA; clone size: few; J gene: TRBJ2-5; V gene: TRBV11-1
CDR3 DNA: TGTGCCAGCAGGGGACCGGGACAGGGGTCTTTCCCACGATACTACGAGCAGTACTTC; CDR3 protein: CASRGPGQGSFPRYYEQYF; D gene: TRBD1; clone size: NA; J gene: TRBJ2-7; V gene: TRBV2
CDR3 DNA: TGTGCCAGCAGCCCGCAGGGGGGCGTGAACACTGAAGCTTTCTTT; CDR3 protein: CASSPQGGVNTEAFF; D gene: TRBD1; clone size: NA; J gene: TRBJ1-1; V gene: TRBV7-9
CDR3 DNA: TGCGCCAGCAGCTTCCACCCCGGGGCCAAAAACATTCAGTACTTC; CDR3 protein: CASSFHPGAKNIQYF; D gene: NA; clone size: NA; J gene: TRBJ2-4; V gene: TRBV5-1
CDR3 DNA: TGTGCCAGCAATATGGGACAGGGAAATTCACCCCTCCACTTT; CDR3 protein: CASNMGQGNSPLHF; D gene: TRBD1; clone size: few; J gene: TRBJ1-6; V gene: TRBV6-5
CDR3 DNA: TGCAGTGCCCACCAGGTTGGGACCTACGAGCAGTACTTC; CDR3 protein: CSAHQVGTYEQYF; D gene: NA; clone size: NA; J gene: TRBJ2-7; V gene: TRBV20-1
CDR3 DNA: TGCGCCAGCAGCCGAACCTCGGAGCTTCTTAAAAGCTACACCTTC; CDR3 protein: CASSRTSELLKSYTF; D gene: NA; clone size: few; J gene: TRBJ1-2; V gene: TRBV4-1
CDR3 DNA: TGCGCCAGCAGCTCCGGGCCCTCTAAAGATGAGCAGTTCTTC; CDR3 protein: CASSSGPSKDEQFF; D gene: NA; clone size: NA; J gene: TRBJ2-1; V gene: TRBV5-1
CDR3 DNA: TGTGCCAGCAGCTTTGGCAACAACCAAGAGACCCAGTACTTC; CDR3 protein: CASSFGNNQETQYF; D gene: NA; clone size: NA; J gene: TRBJ2-5; V gene: TRBV7-8
CDR3 DNA: TGTGCCAGCAGAGCGGGGGATGGGGGGGATGAGCAGTTCTTC; CDR3 protein: CASRAGDGGDEQFF; D gene: TRBD2; clone size: NA; J gene: TRBJ2-1; V gene: TRBV7-9
CDR3 DNA: TGTGCCATCAGTGCCGGACAGGGCGGGAAAGAGACCCAGTACTTC; CDR3 protein: CAISAGQGGKETQYF; D gene: TRBD1; clone size: NA; J gene: TRBJ2-5; V gene: TRBV10-3
CDR3 DNA: TGTGCCAGCAGCCGCGCAGGCAGGGTATCCTTTGCCTCCCGGGAAGAAAGGTTCTTC; CDR3 protein: CASSRAGRVSFASREERFF; D gene: NA; clone size: NA; J gene: TRBJ2-1; V gene: TRBV11-2
CDR3 DNA: TGCAGTGCTATTAGGAGACAGGGAAATGAAAAACTGTTTTTT; CDR3 protein: CSAIRRQGNEKLFF; D gene: TRBD1; clone size: NA; J gene: TRBJ1-4; V gene: TRBV20-1
CDR3 DNA: TGTGCCAGCAGCTTGGCGTTGGGGGGGGGCGGCACTGAAGCTTTCTTT; CDR3 protein: CASSLALGGGGTEAFF; D gene: NA; clone size: NA; J gene: TRBJ1-1; V gene: TRBV5-6
CDR3 DNA: TGCGCCAGCAGCTTGGGAGGCAGTCCGGGAGGACAGCCCCAGCATTTT; CDR3 protein: CASSLGGSPGGQPQHF; D gene: NA; clone size: NA; J gene: TRBJ1-5; V gene: TRBV5-1
CDR3 DNA: TGTGCCAGCAGTGAAGTGAAGCAGGGTGGATCTGGCTACACCTTC; CDR3 protein: CASSEVKQGGSGYTF; D gene: NA; clone size: NA; J gene: TRBJ1-2; V gene: TRBV6-1
CDR3 DNA: TGTGCCAGCAGTGAGGACGTAAAGGGCAACTATGGCTACACCTTC; CDR3 protein: CASSEDVKGNYGYTF; D gene: NA; clone size: few; J gene: TRBJ1-2; V gene: TRBV12-3/TRBV12-4
CDR3 DNA: TGTGCCAGCAGCCCCGGACAGGGACCATACGAGCGGTATTTC; CDR3 protein: CASSPGQGPYERYF; D gene: TRBD1; clone size: NA; J gene: TRBJ2-7; V gene: TRBV5-6
CDR3 DNA: TGCGCCAGCAGCTTGGAACGGGCGTACGCTGGGGAGACCCAGTACTTC; CDR3 protein: CASSLERAYAGETQYF; D gene: NA; clone size: NA; J gene: TRBJ2-5; V gene: TRBV5-1
CDR3 DNA: TGTGCCATCAGTGAAGCTACAGGGTTAGGGACCCAGTACTTC; CDR3 protein: CAISEATGLGTQYF; D gene: NA; clone size: few; J gene: TRBJ2-5; V gene: TRBV10-3
CDR3 DNA: TGTGCCAGCAGCCTCGCGGGGAGCCTCAATCAGCCCCAGCATTTT; CDR3 protein: CASSLAGSLNQPQHF; D gene: NA; clone size: few; J gene: TRBJ1-5; V gene: TRBV9
CDR3 DNA: TGTGCCACCTACACCGGGACAGGGGTGACAGATACGCAGTATTTT; CDR3 protein: CATYTGTGVTDTQYF; D gene: TRBD1; clone size: NA; J gene: TRBJ2-3; V gene: TRBV27
CDR3 DNA: TGTGCCATCACCCGAGCGGGGGGCGTCACAGATACGCAGTATTTT; CDR3 protein: CAITRAGGVTDTQYF; D gene: TRBD2; clone size: few; J gene: TRBJ2-3; V gene: TRBV10-3
CDR3 DNA: TGTGCCAGCAGCTGGGACAGGGCTGGTGAAAAACTGTTTTTT; CDR3 protein: CASSWDRAGEKLFF; D gene: TRBD1; clone size: NA; J gene: TRBJ1-4; V gene: TRBV28
CDR3 DNA: TGTGCCAGCAGTTTAAGTGGGGCCATTCAGTACTTC; CDR3 protein: CASSLSGAIQYF; D gene: NA; clone size: NA; J gene: TRBJ2-4; V gene: TRBV12-3/TRBV12-4
CDR3 DNA: TGCAGTGCTAGTACTGGGACTAGCGGCATCTACGAGCAGTACTTC; CDR3 protein: CSASTGTSGIYEQYF; D gene: TRBD2; clone size: NA; J gene: TRBJ2-7; V gene: TRBV20-1
CDR3 DNA: TGCAGTGCTAGAGACAGCGGGGGGGCCATGGGGTACAATGAGCAGTTCTTC; CDR3 protein: CSARDSGGAMGYNEQFF; D gene: TRBD2; clone size: NA; J gene: TRBJ2-1; V gene: TRBV20-1
CDR3 DNA: TGTGCCAGCAGCTGGAATAGCGGGTCAACCCAAGGGACCCAGTACTTC; CDR3 protein: CASSWNSGSTQGTQYF; D gene: TRBD2; clone size: NA; J gene: TRBJ2-5; V gene: TRBV9
CDR3 DNA: TGCGCCAGCAGCTTGGGGACTAGCGGGGGGACCGCCTACGAGCAGTACTTC; CDR3 protein: CASSLGTSGGTAYEQYF; D gene: TRBD2; clone size: NA; J gene: TRBJ2-7; V gene: TRBV5-1
CDR3 DNA: TGTGCCAGCAGCCCAGGGCGCGGGGCCGAGACCCAGTACTTC; CDR3 protein: CASSPGRGAETQYF; D gene: NA; clone size: many; J gene: TRBJ2-5; V gene: TRBV4-2
CDR3 DNA: TGTGCCAGCGGGGATTCACTAGCGGGGGCCTCCTACGAGCAGTACTTC; CDR3 protein: CASGDSLAGASYEQYF; D gene: TRBD2; clone size: NA; J gene: TRBJ2-7; V gene: TRBV9
CDR3 DNA: TGTGCCAGCAGCCCCACAATTTTTTATACTGAAGCTTTCTTT; CDR3 protein: CASSPTIFYTEAFF; D gene: NA; clone size: few; J gene: TRBJ1-1; V gene: TRBV7-8
CDR3 DNA: TGCGCCAGCAGCCAACTGACAGGGGCCCGGGAGACCCAGTACTTC; CDR3 protein: CASSQLTGARETQYF; D gene: TRBD1; clone size: NA; J gene: TRBJ2-5; V gene: TRBV5-1
CDR3 DNA: TGTGCCAGCAGTTTACTGGGACTAGCGGGGGGCAGATCGACAGATACGCAGTATTTT; CDR3 protein: CASSLLGLAGGRSTDTQYF; D gene: TRBD2; clone size: NA; J gene: TRBJ2-3; V gene: TRBV27
CDR3 DNA: TGCAGTGCTAGTACCCAGGGGGTAGGTGGCTACACCTTC; CDR3 protein: CSASTQGVGGYTF; D gene: TRBD1; clone size: few; J gene: TRBJ1-2; V gene: TRBV20-1
CDR3 DNA: TGTGCCAGCAGCGGTTGGGGGGGCACTGAAGCTTTCTTT; CDR3 protein: CASSGWGGTEAFF; D gene: NA; clone size: few; J gene: TRBJ1-1; V gene: TRBV7-9
CDR3 DNA: TGCGCCAGCAGCTTGTCCCTTGGACAGGTCGGGGATACGCAGTATTTT; CDR3 protein: CASSLSLGQVGDTQYF; D gene: TRBD1; clone size: few; J gene: TRBJ2-3; V gene: TRBV5-1